This entry lists 29 T cell receptor beta chains sequenced from one sample in a study of blood T cell repertoires in COVID-19. Libraries were prepared by immunoSEQ multiplex PCR; TCRdb keeps only in-frame clonotypes and omits some of them. The sample lists 150,000 to 200,000 clones, approximately 86% seen once, with roughly 5.2% in the top ten. Sequencing was performed on PBMCs or T cells enriched from blood (not recorded which). The receptors were sampled from a woman in her sixties or seventies with acute COVID-19.

The rearrangement uses TRBV2 and TRBJ2-2; D remains unclear. CDR1 is SNHLY, CDR2 FYNNEI, per germline. The CDR3 is 15 residues long. The V end lost 10 bases, the J end lost 7 bases, and 22 bases lay between the germline ends. CDR3 amino acids: CAISTEEQGDGELFF. The CDR3 region has the DNA TGTGCCATCTCGACCGAGGAGCAAGGAGACGGGGAGCTGTTTTTT.

V gene TRBV12-5 combines with J gene TRBJ1-4; 7 nucleotides agree with TRBD1. The V and J ends lost 6 bases and 8 bases, in that order; junction bases with no gene match: 3. Germline values: CDR1 LGHNT, CDR2 FRNRAP. This CDR3 has 12 residues. The CDR3 reads CASGQGGEKLFF. In nucleotides, the CDR3 is TGTGCTAGTGGCCAAGGGGGCGAAAAACTGTTTTTT.

This rearrangement joins TRBV27 to TRBJ2-2; 7 bases are a match to TRBD2. The CDR3 totals 15 residues. V lost 5 bases, J lost 0 bases, and 3 bases stayed unmatched. Germline assignment: CDR1 MNHEY and CDR2 SMNVEV (reference sequence). The CDR3 coding sequence is TGTGCCAGCAGTCCGCTAGCGGCGAACACCGGGGAGCTGTTTTTT. The encoded protein is CASSPLAANTGELFF.

The chain uses TRBV20-1 and TRBJ2-3; D unclear. V lost 3 bases and J lost 6, with 7 bases in between. Per the germline V gene, CDR1 is DFQATT and CDR2 is SNEGSKA (reference sequence). The CDR3 consists of 11 residues. Here the CDR3 DNA reads TGCAGTGCTAGTCGGGTGGATACGCAGTATTTT. Its protein product is CSASRVDTQYF.

This chain joins TRBV5-6 and TRBJ1-5; possible D gene TRBD1, 5 bases. The CDR3 has 15 amino acids. CDR1 and CDR2 from the germline V gene are SGHDT and YYEEEE. Trimming left V 3 bases short and J 2 bases short, with 12 bases between. CDR3 amino acids: CASSYRDWGNQPQHF. The CDR3 DNA reads as TGTGCCAGCAGCTATCGGGACTGGGGCAATCAGCCCCAGCATTTT.

The V gene is TRBV21-1, the J gene TRBJ2-1; whether TRBD2, the table's D call, matches the DNA was not checked. TRBV21-1 is a known pseudogene. The CDR3 has 15 residues. In DNA, the CDR3 is TGTGCCAGCAGCTCCCGACTCCGGTCGGGCAATGAGCAGTTCTTC. As protein: CASSSRLRSGNEQFF.

The CDR3 sequence: CASSKVGQFFNQPQHF. The CDR3 nucleotides read TGTGCCAGTAGTAAGGTGGGACAGTTTTTCAATCAGCCCCAGCATTTT. This chain joins TRBV19 and TRBJ1-5; 7 positions agree with TRBD1. Germline V gives CDR1 LNHDA, CDR2 SQIVND (reference sequence). The CDR3 contains 16 residues. V lost 4 bases and J lost 3; bases outside the gene matches: 9.

The V and J genes are TRBV7-8 and TRBJ2-1; 7 bases line up with TRBD1. The trim removed 6 bases at V and 6 bases at J, leaving 11 bases unmatched. Germline-derived CDR1 and CDR2 are SGHVS and FQNEAQ. The CDR3 is 15 amino acids. DNA of the CDR3: TGTGCCAGCAGACCCCTGTGGACAGGCCCCAATGAGCAGTTCTTC. This codes for CASRPLWTGPNEQFF.

This rearrangement joins TRBV23-1 to TRBJ1-2; weak D call: TRBD1 (5 bases). TRBV23-1 belongs to the ORF category, with a function that is uncertain. This CDR3 is 16 amino acids long. Trimming pared 0 bases from V and 8 bases from J, leaving 19 bases between. In nucleotides, the CDR3 is TGCGCCAGCAGTCAATCGCGGATTCGGGGGTCGGAGGGCTACACCTTC. As protein: CASSQSRIRGSEGYTF.

The J gene is TRBJ2-3, the V gene TRBV3-1 (or the pseudogene TRBV3-2), with D possibly being TRBD1 (6 bases). The V end lost 0 bases, the J end lost 6 bases, and 13 bases lay between the germline ends. The germline V gene has CDR1 LGHDT and CDR2 YNNKEL (reference sequence). The CDR3 spans 15 residues. CDR3 residues: CASSQEHRVSDTQYF. The CDR3 DNA reads as TGTGCCAGCAGCCAAGAACACAGGGTATCCGATACGCAGTATTTT.

With regard to this clone: The same CDR3 arises from other DNA sequences in this sample as well. The chain links TRBV11-3 to TRBJ1-3; no firm D call. The CDR3 length is 13 residues. From germline, CDR1 is SGHNT and CDR2 YENEEA. The V end lost 4 bases, the J end lost 4 bases, and 8 bases lay between the germline ends. The CDR3 bases are TGTGCCAGCAGCTCGGGATCCGGAAACACCATATATTTT. This sequence encodes CASSSGSGNTIYF.

The V call is TRBV29-1, the J call TRBJ2-1; TRBD1 agrees at 9 bases. V shed 6 bases, J shed 6 bases, and the junction held 3 bases outside the gene matches. The germline V gene has CDR1 SQVTM and CDR2 ANQGSEA. The CDR3 runs 12 residues. The CDR3 is CSVQGAFNEQFF. As DNA, the CDR3 is TGCAGCGTACAGGGGGCCTTCAATGAGCAGTTCTTC.

The V and J genes are TRBV5-4 and TRBJ2-5; D unclear. The CDR3 contains 13 residues. Trimming cost V 4 bases and J 1 base, with 8 bases left between them. The V gene's germline CDR1 is SGHNT and CDR2 YYREEE (reference sequence). The CDR3 DNA reads TGTGCCAGCAGCCGGAGTCCCCAAGAGACCCAGTACTTC. It is translated as CASSRSPQETQYF.

The chain is built from TRBV6-6 and TRBJ1-5, with D uncertain. The CDR3 is 13 amino acids. V was clipped by 6 bases and J by 6 bases, with 12 bases between them. Looked up from germline, CDR1 is MNHNY and CDR2 is SVGAGI (reference sequence). The CDR3 loop is CASSPQRSQPQHF. The CDR3 coding sequence is TGTGCCAGCAGCCCCCAGAGGTCTCAGCCCCAGCATTTT.

The rearrangement links TRBV9 to TRBJ1-1; unclear D gene. Trimming took off 3 bases at V and 3 bases at J, with 9 bases between the two ends. There are 13 residues in the CDR3. Germline-derived CDR1 and CDR2 are SGDLS and YYNGEE. CDR3 sequence (DNA): TGTGCCAGCAGCGCGGAGTTGGACACTGAAGCTTTCTTT. It yields the protein CASSAELDTEAFF. The full variable domain, in which reference TRBV9 and TRBJ1-1 provide the parts outside the CDR3, is DSGVTQTPKHLITATGQRVTLRCSPRSGDLSVYWYQQSLDQGLQFLIQYYNGEERAKGNILERFSAQQFPDLHSELNLSSLELGDSALYFCASSAELDTEAFFGQGTRLTVV.

The V and J genes are TRBV28 and TRBJ2-3; 7 nucleotides agree with TRBD2. Germline values: CDR1 MDHEN, CDR2 SYDVKM. CDR3 size: 12 residues. V was clipped by 8 bases and J by 4 bases; unmatched bases: 3. For the CDR3, the DNA is TGTGCCAGCCGGACTAGTCCAGATACGCAGTATTTT. It yields the protein CASRTSPDTQYF.

This rearrangement joins TRBV27 to TRBJ2-5, with 7 nucleotides matching TRBD1. Trimming at V came to 6 bases and at J to 3 bases, leaving 7 bases not matched to a gene. This CDR3 comprises 14 residues. CDR1 MNHEY and CDR2 SMNVEV come from the germline V gene (reference sequence). Here the CDR3 DNA reads TGTGCCAGCAGAAGCTGGACAGGAGAAGAGACCCAGTACTTC. Its protein is CASRSWTGEETQYF.

This clone was seen only a few times. The chain carries TRBV21-1 and TRBJ2-1; TRBD2, the table's D call, lacks a check against the DNA. TRBV21-1 is classified as a pseudogene. This CDR3 spans 16 amino acids. CDR3 sequence: CASSNTIQREGHEQFF. The CDR3, as DNA: TGTGCCAGCAGCAATACTATTCAGCGGGAGGGCCATGAGCAGTTCTTC.

V and J are TRBV27 and TRBJ2-3, with D possibly matching TRBD1 (6 bases). V was trimmed by 6 bases and J by 0 bases, leaving 13 bases between them. The CDR3 is made up of 15 amino acids. In germline, CDR1 is MNHEY, CDR2 SMNVEV (reference sequence). As DNA, the CDR3 is TGTGCCAGCAGCCCAGAGGGGGTTAGCACAGATACGCAGTATTTT. This gives the protein CASSPEGVSTDTQYF.

This chain connects TRBV9 to TRBJ1-1; the match to TRBD1 covers 8 bases. The germline V gene encodes CDR1 SGDLS and CDR2 YYNGEE. The CDR3 covers 15 residues. The ends lost 3 bases at V and 5 bases at J; junction bases unmatched: 9. The CDR3: CASSDKQGVYTEAFF. The CDR3 nucleotides are TGTGCCAGCAGCGATAAACAGGGGGTATATACTGAAGCTTTCTTT. Complete variable domain (other parts from reference TRBV9 and TRBJ1-1): DSGVTQTPKHLITATGQRVTLRCSPRSGDLSVYWYQQSLDQGLQFLIQYYNGEERAKGNILERFSAQQFPDLHSELNLSSLELGDSALYFCASSDKQGVYTEAFFGQGTRLTVV.

J is TRBJ2-7 and V is TRBV5-1, with D uncertain. The CDR3 covers 13 residues. The germline V gene has CDR1 SGHRS and CDR2 YFSETQ. V lost 0 bases and J 1 base, leaving 5 bases between the germline ends. In DNA, the CDR3 is TGCGCCAGCAGCTTGGGGGCTTCCTACGAGCAGTACTTC. Its protein product is CASSLGASYEQYF.

The V gene is TRBV10-1, the J gene TRBJ2-3; TRBD1 aligns across 10 bases. The CDR3 is made up of 16 amino acids. Per the germline V gene, CDR1 is WNHNN and CDR2 is SYGVQD (reference sequence). After removal of 2 bases from V and 3 bases from J, the junction contained 5 bases not matched to a gene. CDR3 protein: CASSEPGTGETDTQYF. The CDR3 DNA reads TGCGCCAGCAGTGAGCCGGGGACAGGGGAAACAGATACGCAGTATTTT.

V usage is TRBV10-3 and J usage is TRBJ1-2; 10 nucleotides line up with TRBD1. Losses at the gene ends were 6 bases for V and 8 bases for J; bases not matched to a gene: 3. The germline V gene has CDR1 ENHRY and CDR2 SYGVKD. This CDR3 contains 12 residues. CDR3 bases: TGTGCCATCAGGCCGGGACAGGGGGGCTACACCTTC. Protein: CAIRPGQGGYTF.

The rearrangement uses TRBV23-1 and TRBJ2-1, with 11 bases aligning to TRBD2. Being an ORF, TRBV23-1 has a function that is uncertain. V shed 2 bases and J 8 bases; nucleotides not matched to a gene: 11. The CDR3 loop spans 17 amino acids. CDR3 in DNA: TGCGCCAGCAGTCAAGGAGAACTAGCGGGAGAGCTCGATGAGCAGTTCTTC. This gives the protein CASSQGELAGELDEQFF.

V gene TRBV7-9 combines with J gene TRBJ1-5, with 7 bases that match TRBD1. CDR3 size: 15 residues. CDR1 and CDR2 (germline): SEHNR, FQNEAQ (reference sequence). The V and J ends lost 1 base and 2 bases, in that order; junction bases with no gene match: 2. CDR3 sequence reads: CASSLGQGRNQPQHF. Here the CDR3 DNA reads TGTGCCAGCAGCTTAGGACAGGGCCGCAATCAGCCCCAGCATTTT.

The chain has TRBV28 and TRBJ1-6; D unclear. CDR1 MDHEN and CDR2 SYDVKM come from the germline V gene. V was trimmed by 6 bases and J by 5 bases, leaving 14 bases between them. The CDR3 is 15 residues long. The CDR3 DNA is TGTGCCAGCAGCAACGGAGGGTTCCATAATTCACCCCTCCACTTT. Its protein is CASSNGGFHNSPLHF.

The chain has TRBV27 and TRBJ2-3; TRBD2 agrees at 8 bases. This CDR3 region has 15 residues. The V segment lost 4 bases and the J segment 1 base; nucleotides outside the gene matches: 4. Germline V lookup: CDR1 MNHEY, CDR2 SMNVEV (reference sequence). CDR3: CASSSAGGRTDTQYF. In DNA, the CDR3 is TGTGCCAGCAGTTCCGCGGGGGGCCGCACAGATACGCAGTATTTT.

V is TRBV4-1 and J is TRBJ2-7, with 8 positions matching TRBD2. Trimming took 4 bases from V and 1 from J; bases not matched to a gene: 12. Looked up from germline, CDR1 is MGHRA and CDR2 is YSYEKL. The CDR3 is 17 amino acids. The CDR3 spells CASSPAGRGGESYEQYF. In nucleotides, the CDR3 is TGCGCCAGCAGCCCAGCCGGGAGGGGGGGGGAATCCTACGAGCAGTACTTC.

The chain uses TRBV11-2 and TRBJ1-1; TRBD1 is a possible D gene (6 bases). Trimming stripped 5 bases from V and 1 base from J, with 14 bases between. The CDR3 covers 15 residues. Germline assignment: CDR1 SGHAT and CDR2 FQNNGV. In DNA form, the CDR3 reads TGTGCCAGCAGCGCGTCGTACAGGGCGAACACTGAAGCTTTCTTT. Protein product: CASSASYRANTEAFF.